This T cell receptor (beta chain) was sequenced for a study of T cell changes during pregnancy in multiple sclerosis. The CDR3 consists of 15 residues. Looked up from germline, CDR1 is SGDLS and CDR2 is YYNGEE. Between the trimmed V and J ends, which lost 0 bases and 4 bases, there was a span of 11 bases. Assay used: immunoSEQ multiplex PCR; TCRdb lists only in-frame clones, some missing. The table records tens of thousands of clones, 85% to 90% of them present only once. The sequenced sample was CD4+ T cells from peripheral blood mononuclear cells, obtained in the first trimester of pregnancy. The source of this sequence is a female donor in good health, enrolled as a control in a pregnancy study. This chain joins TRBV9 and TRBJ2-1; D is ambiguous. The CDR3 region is CASSVGQLPYNEQFF. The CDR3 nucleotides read TGTGCCAGCAGCGTAGGACAACTGCCGTACAATGAGCAGTTCTTC. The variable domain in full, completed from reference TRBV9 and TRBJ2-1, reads DSGVTQTPKHLITATGQRVTLRCSPRSGDLSVYWYQQSLDQGLQFLIQYYNGEERAKGNILERFSAQQFPDLHSELNLSSLELGDSALYFCASSVGQLPYNEQFFGPGTRLTVL.